The clone carrying this T cell receptor beta chain appeared once. Its target is not known. This record belongs to a study of T cell responses to AZD1222 COVID-19 vaccine. The study, taken as a whole, reports: Rises in breadth and depth of Spike-specific TCRs came after two AZD1222 doses. Repertoire sampling happened only post peak T cell response. Females outnumbered males among donors, who were mostly white British; clonal diversity was possibly underestimated. CD4 TCRs linked to vaccination spanned spike, dominating at 160-218 and 743-854.

CDR1 and CDR2 (germline): LNHDA, SQIVND (reference sequence). The CDR3 length is 15 residues. Unmatched junction bases numbered 7, after V lost 3 bases and J lost 7 bases. Assay: immunoSEQ multiplex PCR; the TCRdb copy retains only in-frame clones and omits some. This table holds some 110,000 clones, 80% to 95% found once. Sequenced material: peripheral blood, taken 28 days after the second AZD1222 dose. The origin of this receptor is an adult who received the AZD1222 COVID-19 vaccine. The chain recombines TRBV19 with TRBJ2-1; 9 positions match TRBD1. The CDR3 nucleotides read TGTGCCAGTAGTATCCCGGGACAGGGACGAAATGAGCAGTTCTTC. Protein sequence: CASSIPGQGRNEQFF.